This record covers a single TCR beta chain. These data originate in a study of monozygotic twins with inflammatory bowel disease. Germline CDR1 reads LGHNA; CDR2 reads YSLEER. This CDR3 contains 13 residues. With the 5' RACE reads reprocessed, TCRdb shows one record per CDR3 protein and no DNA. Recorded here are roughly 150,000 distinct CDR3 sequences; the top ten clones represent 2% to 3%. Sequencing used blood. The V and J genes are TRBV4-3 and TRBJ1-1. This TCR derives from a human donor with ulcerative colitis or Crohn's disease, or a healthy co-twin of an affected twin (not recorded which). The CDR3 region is CASSQDEETEAFF.